This passage covers 3 T cell receptor beta chains from one sample sequenced in a study of blood T cells in healthy people across ages (dated by TCRdb to between 2014 and 2017). The library was made by 5' RACE. The instrument given in TCRdb is Illumina HiSeq 2500. The second PCR ran for about 7 to 11 cycles and used a J-beta primer mix along with a sample-barcoded 5' primer. TCRdb took the public reads, trimmed them with fastp at Q25, ran MiXCR for clone calling and kept in-frame beta chains. Rows are combined by CDR3 protein, so each entry shows the most common genes and DNA. The sample yields around 790,000 distinct CDR3 sequences; 40% to 50% were counted once. In total, the top ten clones hold about 19% of the sample. Sequenced sample: blood. All receptors derive from a man in his 60s in good health.

About this clonotype itself: One junction end disagrees with the germline gene, perhaps due to a read error. The V gene is TRBV27, the J gene TRBJ2-3, with TRBD2 matching 13 bases. CDR3 size: 15 residues. The germline V gene has CDR1 MNHEY and CDR2 SMNVEV (reference sequence). The CDR3 DNA reads TGTGCCTGCAGCCAACTAGCGGGGGGGCGGGATACGCAGTATTTT. Protein sequence: CACSQLAGGRDTQYF.

This clonotype has just a few counts. The rearrangement links TRBV6-6 to TRBJ2-5; 8 bases map to TRBD2. V lost 11 bases and J lost 4; bases outside the gene matches: 12. Germline lookup yields CDR1 MNHNY and CDR2 SVGAGI (reference sequence). This CDR3 spans 14 amino acids. The chain's CDR3 is CASRGGGRGETQYF. The CDR3 DNA is TGTGCCTCACGAGGCGGGGGGCGGGGAGAGACCCAGTACTTC.

The chain recombines TRBV7-2 with TRBJ2-3, with 9 bases aligning to TRBD2. The V gene end was trimmed by 5 bases and the J gene end by 3 bases; junction bases not matched to a gene: 6. The CDR3 is 15 amino acids. In germline, CDR1 is SGHTA, CDR2 FQGNSA. In DNA, the CDR3 is TGTGCCAGCAGCGGCACGGGACTAGCAACAGATACGCAGTATTTT. This codes for CASSGTGLATDTQYF.